This T cell receptor (beta chain) was retrieved from a study of cytomegalovirus exposure and HLA in healthy donors (dated by TCRdb to between 2016 and 2019). Context from the whole study: In an earlier analysis of about 560 of the donors, about 260 Gb of sequence data and 95 million to 130 million unique TCR beta sequences from about 190 million T cells were reported. An early release covering just under 650 HLA-typed donors comprised roughly 300 gigabases of sequencing data and some 79 million unique TCR sequences. Among the roughly 400 genotyped donors, under 90% belonged to the genetic ancestry cluster associated with self-reported Caucasian donors. The study was designed to test whether signatures of past pathogen exposure could be identified by cataloging public T cell receptors. The study profiled the T cell repertoires of 500 to 800 subjects by immunosequencing and related them to cytomegalovirus serostatus. Besides the first cohort of roughly 640 subjects, a separate validation cohort made up of roughly 130 different subjects was used. To predict cytomegalovirus infection status, the study combined high-throughput TCR immunosequencing, statistical association of individual TCRs with disease status, and machine learning. In a later analysis, previously published TCR beta repertoires from 670 or so donors were re-analyzed and high-resolution HLA genotyping was added so that TCR occurrence patterns could be studied. Rather than drawing on any new phenotypic data, the later analysis identified candidate immune exposures from TCR beta sequences and the way those sequences occurred across donors. An earlier analysis of 587 of the donors used high-throughput TCR beta sequencing to judge whether each TCR beta V gene segment behaved as functional or pseudogenic. Alongside the repertoire data, information on donor age, sex, ethnicity and CMV serostatus was compiled. A later genetic analysis took genome-wide SNP genotypes for about 55% of the roughly 670 donors and used that subset as a discovery cohort. All discovery cohort repertoires had been generated on a single sequencing platform. Class I and class II HLA loci were covered by the typing at four-digit resolution. Typing coverage varied by locus: about 620-630 donors for A, B, C, DRB1 and DQB1; approximately 500 for DQA1; approximately 570 for DPA1; more than 450 for DPB1. A handful of DR-DQ haplotypes were handled as single units for association and clustering because linkage in the cohort was strong. Among around 400 genotyped donors of the cohort, an average of approximately 250,000 unique TCR beta nucleotide sequences were sequenced per donor, around a sixth of them non-productive.

The investigation overall reported the following: In a later analysis, most CMV-associated TCR beta chains were found to appear HLA-restricted, with HLA associations seemingly driven largely by CMV exposure. Most TCR sequences were seen in very few donors, while some public TCRs were found in many individuals. Linkage disequilibrium might explain the correlated functional status among segregating V segments, but an unknown experimental factor could not be ruled out. Because counts were too low, roughly 16 rarely observed V segments, including chromosome 9 orphons, were left out of the earlier analysis of a few hundred of the donors. A further reported finding was that TCR beta sequences accurately predicted the HLA-A and HLA-B alleles for most subjects in the first cohort. Assigning TCR associations to individual alleles was difficult when HLA alleles, especially DR and DQ, strongly co-occurred. Immune exposure information for the cohort was limited to CMV serostatus. It was suggested by the authors that the approach could potentially be generalized to other disease states and immunological phenotypes. A later analysis reported that several top co-occurrence clusters appeared linked to parvovirus B19, influenza, CMV and Epstein-Barr virus. At a false discovery rate of 0.05, a later analysis linked 15,000 to 20,000 TCR beta sequences to specific HLA alleles. According to a later genetic analysis, donors in an Asian-associated ancestry cluster had fewer N-insertions in productive TCRs than the approximately 670-donor mean. The classifier was reported to diagnose cytomegalovirus status with high specificity and sensitivity in both the original cohort and the validation cohort. Three of the identified cytomegalovirus-associated TCR beta chains were confirmed in vitro to be specific for cytomegalovirus antigens. Because the 87-base-pair reads could not distinguish some IMGT-functional V segments, including TRBV6-2 and TRBV6-3, those segments were excluded. In the study, roughly 160 TCR beta chains were listed as associated with cytomegalovirus. A later analysis found that TCR association rates varied across HLA loci, with DRB1 alleles showing the most associated TCRs and HLA-C alleles the fewest. In a later analysis, HLA-associated TCR beta chains were found to be more clonally expanded and to have lower generation probabilities than equally common non-associated chains. The sequencing pipeline was judged likely to have produced a cluster of highly shared sequence variants as a technical artifact. An association between a missense DCLRE1C variant and V-gene and J-gene trimming of TCR beta chains was found in a later genetic analysis and replicated in an independent cohort. The cohort was sequenced for TCR beta chains only, and without alpha or paired-chain data the features that could be detected were limited. In an earlier analysis of approximately 600 of the donors, most TCR beta V segments were observed in productive rearrangements about 90% or about 30% of the time, broadly matching IMGT annotations. Roughly uniform sequencing depth across donors was assumed in presence/absence analyses, although this assumption may not hold. Because HLA typing was unavailable for some donors at each locus, only the typed subset was used in association tests.

Library preparation was by the immunoSEQ multiplex PCR assay. For the multiplex PCR, a mixture combining 60 forward primers for TCR Vbeta segments and 13 reverse primers for TCR Jbeta segments was used. A multiplex PCR assay on genomic DNA amplified the CDR3 region of rearranged TCR beta genes. The Illumina HiSeq System was used to sequence the amplified TCR beta libraries as 87-base-pair reads. In the authors' own workflow: In a later analysis, some 80 million unique TCR beta chains were counted across the approximately 620 repertoires, and approximately 9.9 million of these chains were shared by at least two donors. A nearest-neighbor algorithm error-corrected the raw reads and collapsed the reads into unique sequences, merging closely related sequences to remove PCR and sequencing errors. V, D and J gene segments were assigned by aligning CDR3 sequences to IMGT reference sequences. For a sequence to be retained, at least a six-nucleotide match to both a V gene segment and a J gene segment was required. A rearrangement counted as productive if the CDR3 had no stop codons and remained in frame with V and J, and every other rearrangement counted as non-productive. Following IMGT convention, CDR3 was defined as the stretch from the second conserved V-encoded cysteine to the conserved J-encoded phenylalanine. Sequences without an unambiguous match to a single V gene segment were excluded from the earlier analysis of a few hundred of the donors. In an earlier analysis of approximately 550 of the donors, V segments were called functional above 56.7% productive rearrangements and were called segregating when the between-donor standard deviation exceeded 5%. A statistical classification framework was developed to diagnose cytomegalovirus status using the catalog of TCR beta chain sequences. In a later analysis, TCR nucleotide sequences were compared against IMGT/GENE-DB human TR gene sequences so that V and J genes could be assigned. A later analysis assigned CDR3 sequences and most-parsimonious VDJ recombination scenarios with the TCRdist pipeline. In a later analysis, each TCR beta chain was defined by its CDR3 amino acid sequence together with its V-gene family, and reads without a unique V-gene family were excluded. In a later analysis, 500 to 700 highly shared, low-generation-probability nucleotide sequences were removed to address suspected cross-contamination and a sequencing artifact. In a later analysis, a clonal expansion index was calculated for each public chain from normalized within-repertoire ranks of inferred template counts. Generation probabilities in a later analysis came from a VDJ recombination model fitted to out-of-frame rearrangements, and those results were checked against IGoR. Hypergeometric tests were used in a later analysis to score TCR-TCR, TCR-HLA and TCR-CMV co-occurrence, with a repertoire-size bias correction applied to the TCR pairs. To estimate false discovery rates, a later analysis permuted the HLA or CMV assignments 20 times. A later analysis grouped co-occurring TCRs with DBSCAN, adding TCRdist sequence similarity when clustering within HLA-allele-positive subsets. Repertoires with fewer than 30,000 or more than 120,000 public chains, plus five repertoires with anomalous nucleotide sharing, were excluded from co-occurrence clustering. Here the immuneACCESS table is served through TCRdb, limited to in-frame sequences with V and J called. Missing clones are a known gap in these copies; in checked studies unresolved V genes cover under half, and the rest lacks a known reason. V and J calls and clone size are copied from that table; D and trimming were computed from the DNA. In all, the sample holds about 55,000 clones, and approximately 80% of those were seen once. The ten largest clones add up to approximately 1.5% of the sample.

Looking up the germline V gene yields CDR1 SNHLY and CDR2 FYNNEI. The germline V end is reduced by 6 bases and the J end by 6 bases; junction bases left unmatched: 7. The CDR3 sequence holds 14 residues, the cysteine and phenylalanine included. Only the CDR3 DNA is retained, 42 bases long and in frame from the first base. In regard to this clone: Its antigen specificity is not known. Per-nucleotide qualities are absent, and no much larger clonotype sits a single base away.

In total, roughly 670 healthy bone marrow donors made up the cohort. All cohort members were sampled while nominally healthy, although unrecorded immune exposures were likely present. The donor was CMV seronegative and belonged to the group of around 350 seronegative cohort members. Each donor provided a peripheral blood sample, and peripheral blood mononuclear cells were used for TCR beta sequencing. The Qiagen DNeasy Blood Extraction Kit was used to extract genomic DNA from the blood cell samples. This clonotype originated in a female donor in good health and CMV-seronegative. Recombination linked TRBV2 to TRBJ1-1; the junction holds 10 bases that match TRBD1. What was sequenced was PBMCs. The base sequence is TGTGCCAGCAGAAGACAGGGGGCGAGCCCTGAAGCTTTCTTT. It specifies CASRRQGASPEAFF. The entire variable domain, with the stretches around the CDR3 drawn from the reference TRBV2 and TRBJ1-1 proteins, is EPEVTQTPSHQVTQMGQEVILRCVPISNHLYFYWYRQILGQKVEFLVSFYNNEISEKSEIFDDQFSVERPDGSNFTLKIRSTKLEDSAMYFCASRRQGASPEAFFGQGTRLTVV.